Each of the 17 T cell receptor beta chains below was sequenced from the same sample in a study of lymphopenia after photon versus proton radiotherapy. Data came from immunoSEQ multiplex PCR; TCRdb stores just in-frame clones and leaves some out. The sample has about 12,000 clones; about 90% are singletons. Source: peripheral blood, taken from a patient treated with proton-based radiotherapy. The receptor source for this set is a man aged 60 to 69 with pancreatic cancer.

This clone appeared a single time. The chain joins TRBV12-5 to TRBJ2-7; no reliable D call. CDR1 and CDR2 (germline): LGHNT, FRNRAP. The germline V and J ends were trimmed by 4 bases and 5 bases, with 12 bases remaining between them. This CDR3 has 13 residues. This chain's CDR3 is CASGSVRADEQYF. The CDR3 nucleotides read TGTGCTAGTGGTTCCGTTCGAGCAGACGAGCAGTACTTC.

The V gene is TRBV7-2, the J gene TRBJ2-5; D possibly corresponds to TRBD2 (5 bases). With 5 bases removed from V and 4 bases from J, the gap between germline ends came to 11 bases. This CDR3 has 13 residues. Germline V gene data show CDR1 as SGHTA and CDR2 as FQGNSA. CDR3 coding DNA: TGTGCCAGCAGCCCAAAGGCGGGAGAGACCCAGTACTTC. This translates into CASSPKAGETQYF.

The chain recombines TRBV7-2 with TRBJ1-2; maybe TRBD1 (5 bases). The CDR3 covers 12 residues. CDR1 and CDR2 from the germline V gene are SGHTA and FQGNSA. Trimming removed 1 base from V and 8 bases from J, with 8 bases in between. CDR3 sequence reads: CASSLEGTGYTF. The CDR3 coding sequence is TGTGCCAGCAGCTTAGAGGGGACCGGCTACACCTTC.

This sequence joins TRBV25-1 and TRBJ2-1; D is undetermined. The CDR3 covers 12 residues. The germline V gene encodes CDR1 MGHDK and CDR2 SYGVNS. V dropped 5 bases and J dropped 10 bases, with 12 bases sitting between them. The CDR3 loop reads CASSPVLGEQFF. The CDR3 DNA reads as TGTGCCAGCAGTCCGGTATTAGGGGAGCAGTTCTTC.

V usage is TRBV14 and J usage is TRBJ2-5; 15 bases agree with TRBD2. Germline V gene data show CDR1 as SGHDN and CDR2 as FVKESK. V shed 4 bases and J 2 bases; nucleotides not matched to a gene: 8. The CDR3 runs to 18 residues. This CDR3 reads CASSLPGLAGGVQETQYF. CDR3 nucleotide sequence: TGTGCCAGCAGCCTACCGGGACTAGCGGGAGGAGTACAAGAGACCCAGTACTTC. Using reference TRBV14 and TRBJ2-5 for the parts outside the CDR3, the full variable domain is EAGVTQFPSHSVIEKGQTVTLRCDPISGHDNLYWYRRVMGKEIKFLLHFVKESKQDESGMPNNRFLAERTGGTYSTLKVQPAELEDSGVYFCASSLPGLAGGVQETQYFGPGTRLLVL.

The chain has TRBV5-4 and TRBJ2-7; tentative D call: TRBD1 (7 bases). V lost 4 bases to trimming and J lost 1 base, with 12 bases between them. Germline V gives CDR1 SGHNT, CDR2 YYREEE (reference sequence). The CDR3 length is 14 residues. CDR3 coding DNA: TGTGCCAGCAGCCCCAGGGGGGATTCCTACGAGCAGTACTTC. This sequence encodes CASSPRGDSYEQYF.

The chain employs TRBV20-1 and TRBJ2-7; 7 positions match TRBD2. The CDR3 length is 11 residues. Germline V lookup: CDR1 DFQATT, CDR2 SNEGSKA (reference sequence). CDR3 DNA sequence: TGCAGCACAAGCGGGGCCTACGAGCAGTACTTC. Protein product: CSTSGAYEQYF.

V and J are TRBV29-1 and TRBJ2-7; D is undetermined. The CDR3 is 12 amino acids. Germline-derived CDR1 and CDR2 are SQVTM and ANQGSEA. V was trimmed by 6 bases and J by 4 bases, leaving 13 bases between them. Written as DNA, the CDR3 is TGCAGCGTGGGATGGGTGGGTTACGAGCAGTACTTC. Translation: CSVGWVGYEQYF.

The chain recombines TRBV9 with TRBJ1-4; maybe TRBD1 (5 bases). With 10 bases removed from V and 8 bases from J, the gap between germline ends came to 6 bases. This CDR3 contains 9 residues. In germline, CDR1 is SGDLS, CDR2 YYNGEE. This CDR3 reads CAGGEKLFF. CDR3 nucleotide sequence: TGTGCCGGGGGGGAAAAACTGTTTTTT.

This sequence joins TRBV11-3 and TRBJ2-2; the match to TRBD1 covers 8 bases. V trimming: 1 base; J trimming: 7 bases; junction bases outside the gene matches: 8. Germline V CDR1 and CDR2: SGHNT, YENEEA. This CDR3 has 16 amino acids. CDR3 bases: TGTGCCAGCAGCTTAGGGCAGGGGGCGTCCCACGGGGAGCTGTTTTTT. Protein product: CASSLGQGASHGELFF.

J is TRBJ1-2 and V is TRBV5-1; 8 nucleotides align to TRBD1. The CDR3 is 14 amino acids. The junction had 4 bases not matched to a gene; V was cut back by 0 bases and J by 6 bases. Germline V gene sequence: CDR1 SGHRS, CDR2 YFSETQ. This CDR3 reads CASSLADRGDGYTF. For the CDR3, the DNA is TGCGCCAGCAGCTTGGCCGACAGGGGAGATGGCTACACCTTC. The full variable domain, its missing parts supplied by reference TRBV5-1 and TRBJ1-2, is KAGVTQTPRYLIKTRGQQVTLSCSPISGHRSVSWYQQTPGQGLQFLFEYFSETQRNKGNFPGRFSGRQFSNSRSEMNVSTLELGDSALYLCASSLADRGDGYTFGSGTRLTVV.

The V gene is TRBV4-1, the J gene TRBJ1-4; 8 bases map to TRBD1. The CDR3 is 17 amino acids. Germline values: CDR1 MGHRA, CDR2 YSYEKL. V lost 3 bases and J lost 6; bases outside the gene matches: 12. CDR3: CASSQGVFDRGDEKLFF. CDR3 DNA: TGCGCCAGCAGCCAGGGGGTTTTTGACAGGGGAGATGAAAAACTGTTTTTT.

The chain recombines TRBV5-1 with TRBJ2-1; 11 nucleotides line up with TRBD2. Germline CDR1 reads SGHRS; CDR2 reads YFSETQ. V gave up 4 bases and J gave up 5 bases; unmatched junction bases: 11. The CDR3 loop spans 17 amino acids. CDR3 bases: TGCGCCAGCAGCATCGTGGCCCAACTAGCGGGAGACAATGAGCAGTTCTTC. This translates into CASSIVAQLAGDNEQFF. The whole variable domain, remainder taken from reference TRBV5-1 and TRBJ2-1, is KAGVTQTPRYLIKTRGQQVTLSCSPISGHRSVSWYQQTPGQGLQFLFEYFSETQRNKGNFPGRFSGRQFSNSRSEMNVSTLELGDSALYLCASSIVAQLAGDNEQFFGPGTRLTVL.

In its sample, this clone was seen a few times. The chain joins TRBV7-9 to TRBJ1-3; tentatively, D is TRBD1 (5 bases). With 5 bases removed from V and 0 bases from J, the gap between germline ends came to 17 bases. The CDR3 runs 17 residues. Germline V gives CDR1 SEHNR, CDR2 FQNEAQ (reference sequence). The CDR3 protein is CASSASVRDSSGNTIYF. The CDR3 nucleotides read TGTGCCAGCAGCGCTAGTGTCAGGGACTCCTCTGGAAACACCATATATTTT.

The chain links TRBV18 to TRBJ2-2, with 8 bases lining up with TRBD1. The CDR3 covers 16 residues. The trim removed 2 bases at V and 4 bases at J, leaving 6 bases unmatched. Germline values: CDR1 KGHSH, CDR2 LQKENI. The CDR3 is CASSPTRGRGTGELFF. The CDR3 nucleotides read TGTGCCAGCTCACCAACCAGGGGGCGCGGCACCGGGGAGCTGTTTTTT.

V and J are TRBV5-1 and TRBJ2-5; no firm D call. The CDR3 is made up of 13 amino acids. Per germline, CDR1 SGHRS and CDR2 YFSETQ. Trimming removed 2 bases from V and 4 bases from J, with 9 bases in between. In DNA form, the CDR3 reads TGCGCCAGCAGCTTTTACGGCGGAGAGACCCAGTACTTC. Its translation: CASSFYGGETQYF.

V is TRBV6-6 and J is TRBJ1-1; possibly TRBD1 for D (5 bases). The CDR3 consists of 14 residues. The V gene lost 5 bases and the J gene lost 4 bases, with 14 bases spanning the gap. CDR1 is MNHNY and CDR2 is SVGAGI in the germline V gene (reference sequence). The CDR3 protein is CASSNNQGGTEAFF. For the CDR3, the DNA is TGTGCCAGCAGTAACAACCAGGGCGGCACTGAAGCTTTCTTT.